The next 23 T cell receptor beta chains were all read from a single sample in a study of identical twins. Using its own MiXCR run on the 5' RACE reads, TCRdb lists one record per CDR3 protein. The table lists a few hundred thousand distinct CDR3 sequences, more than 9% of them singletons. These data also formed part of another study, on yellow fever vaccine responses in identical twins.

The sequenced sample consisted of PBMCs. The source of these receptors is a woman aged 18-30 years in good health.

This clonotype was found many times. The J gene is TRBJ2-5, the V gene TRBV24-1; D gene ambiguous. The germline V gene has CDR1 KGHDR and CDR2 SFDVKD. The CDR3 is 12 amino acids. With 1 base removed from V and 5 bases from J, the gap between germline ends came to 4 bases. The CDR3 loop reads CATSDFQETQYF. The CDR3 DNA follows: TGTGCCACCAGTGATTTCCAGGAGACCCAGTACTTC.

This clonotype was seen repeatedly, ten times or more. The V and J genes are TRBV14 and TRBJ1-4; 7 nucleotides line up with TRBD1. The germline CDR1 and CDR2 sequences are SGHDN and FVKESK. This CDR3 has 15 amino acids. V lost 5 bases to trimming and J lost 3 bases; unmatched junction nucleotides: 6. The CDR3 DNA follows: TGTGCCAGCAGCTCGCACAGGGGAGCTAATGAAAAACTGTTTTTT. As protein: CASSSHRGANEKLFF.

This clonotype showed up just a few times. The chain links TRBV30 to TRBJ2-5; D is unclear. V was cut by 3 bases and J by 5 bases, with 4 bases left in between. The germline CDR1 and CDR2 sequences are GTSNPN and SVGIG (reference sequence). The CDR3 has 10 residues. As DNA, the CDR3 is TGTGCCTGGAGCCATGAGACCCAGTACTTC. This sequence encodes CAWSHETQYF.

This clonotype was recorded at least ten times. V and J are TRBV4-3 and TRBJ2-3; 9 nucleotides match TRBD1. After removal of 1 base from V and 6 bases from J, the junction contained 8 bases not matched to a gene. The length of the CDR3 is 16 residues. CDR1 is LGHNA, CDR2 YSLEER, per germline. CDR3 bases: TGCGCCAGCAGCCAAGGAACAGGGGGCATGATCGATACGCAGTATTTT. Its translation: CASSQGTGGMIDTQYF.

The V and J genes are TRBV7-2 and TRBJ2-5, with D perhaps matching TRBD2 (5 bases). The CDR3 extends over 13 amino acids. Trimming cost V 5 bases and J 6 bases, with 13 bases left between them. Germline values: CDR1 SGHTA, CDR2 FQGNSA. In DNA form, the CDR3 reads TGTGCCAGCAGCGCGAACGGGGATCAGACCCAGTACTTC. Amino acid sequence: CASSANGDQTQYF.

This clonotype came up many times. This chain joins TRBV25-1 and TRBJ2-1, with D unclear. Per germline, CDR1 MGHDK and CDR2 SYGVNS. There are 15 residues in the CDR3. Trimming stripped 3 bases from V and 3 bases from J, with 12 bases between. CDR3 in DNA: TGTGCCAGCAGTGATCCCTCATCTAACTACAATGAGCAGTTCTTC. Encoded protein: CASSDPSSNYNEQFF. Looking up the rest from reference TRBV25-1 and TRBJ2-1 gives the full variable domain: EADIYQTPRYLVIGTGKKITLECSQTMGHDKMYWYQQDPGMELHLIHYSYGVNSTEKGDLSSESTVSRIRTEHFPLTLESARPSHTSQYLCASSDPSSNYNEQFFGPGTRLTVL.

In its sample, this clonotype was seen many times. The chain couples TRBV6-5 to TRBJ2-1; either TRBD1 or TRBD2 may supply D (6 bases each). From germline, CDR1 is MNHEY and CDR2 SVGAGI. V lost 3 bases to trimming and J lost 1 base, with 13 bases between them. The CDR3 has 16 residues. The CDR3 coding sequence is TGTGCCAGCAGTTATTCAGGGGAGGCTTCCTACAATGAGCAGTTCTTC. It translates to CASSYSGEASYNEQFF.

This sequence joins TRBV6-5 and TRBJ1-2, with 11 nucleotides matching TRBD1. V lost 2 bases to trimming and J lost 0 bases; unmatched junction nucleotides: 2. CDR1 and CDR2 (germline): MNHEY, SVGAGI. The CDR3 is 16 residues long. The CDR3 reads CASSYGTGGSNYGYTF. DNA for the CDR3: TGTGCCAGCAGTTACGGGACAGGGGGTTCTAACTATGGCTACACCTTC.

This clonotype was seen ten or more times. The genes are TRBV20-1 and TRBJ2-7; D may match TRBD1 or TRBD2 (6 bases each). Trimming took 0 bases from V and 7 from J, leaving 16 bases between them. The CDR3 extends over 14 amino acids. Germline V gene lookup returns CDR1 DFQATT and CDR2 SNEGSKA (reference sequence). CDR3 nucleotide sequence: TGCAGTGCTAGAGATACAACAGGGAGGTGGGAGCAGTACTTC. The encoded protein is CSARDTTGRWEQYF.

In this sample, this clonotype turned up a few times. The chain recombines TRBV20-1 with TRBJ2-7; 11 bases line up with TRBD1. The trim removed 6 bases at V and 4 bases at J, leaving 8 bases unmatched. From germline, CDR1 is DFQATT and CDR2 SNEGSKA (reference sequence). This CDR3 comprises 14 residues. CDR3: CSALPGQGGYEQYF. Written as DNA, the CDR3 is TGCAGTGCGCTTCCGGGACAGGGGGGGTACGAGCAGTACTTC.

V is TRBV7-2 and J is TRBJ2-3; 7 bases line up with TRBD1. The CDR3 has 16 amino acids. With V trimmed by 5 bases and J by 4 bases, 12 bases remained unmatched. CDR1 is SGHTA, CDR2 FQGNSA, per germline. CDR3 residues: CASSVRQGFTADTQYF. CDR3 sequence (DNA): TGTGCCAGCAGCGTACGACAGGGTTTTACCGCAGATACGCAGTATTTT.

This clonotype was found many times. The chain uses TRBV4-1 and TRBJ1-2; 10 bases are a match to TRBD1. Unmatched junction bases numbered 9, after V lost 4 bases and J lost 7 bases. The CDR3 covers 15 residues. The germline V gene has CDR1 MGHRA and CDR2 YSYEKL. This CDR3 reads CASSPPGQGKSGYTF. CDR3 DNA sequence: TGCGCCAGCAGCCCTCCGGGACAGGGGAAGTCTGGCTACACCTTC.

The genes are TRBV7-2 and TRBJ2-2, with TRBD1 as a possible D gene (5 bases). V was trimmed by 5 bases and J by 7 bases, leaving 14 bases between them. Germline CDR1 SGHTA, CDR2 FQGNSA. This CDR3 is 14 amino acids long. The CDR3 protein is CASSRDSLSGELFF. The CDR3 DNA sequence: TGTGCCAGCAGCCGTGACAGCCTAAGCGGGGAGCTGTTTTTT. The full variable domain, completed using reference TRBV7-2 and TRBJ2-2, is GAGVSQSPSNKVTEKGKDVELRCDPISGHTALYWYRQSLGQGLEFLIYFQGNSAPDKSGLPSDRFSAERTGGSVSTLTIQRTQQEDSAVYLCASSRDSLSGELFFGEGSRLTVL.

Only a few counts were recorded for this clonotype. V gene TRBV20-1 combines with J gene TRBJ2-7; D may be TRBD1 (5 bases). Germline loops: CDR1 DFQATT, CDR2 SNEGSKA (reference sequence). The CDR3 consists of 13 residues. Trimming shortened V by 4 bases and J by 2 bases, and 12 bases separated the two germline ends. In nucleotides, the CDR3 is TGCAGTGCTAAAATAGGGGCGGCCTACGAGCAGTACTTC. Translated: CSAKIGAAYEQYF.

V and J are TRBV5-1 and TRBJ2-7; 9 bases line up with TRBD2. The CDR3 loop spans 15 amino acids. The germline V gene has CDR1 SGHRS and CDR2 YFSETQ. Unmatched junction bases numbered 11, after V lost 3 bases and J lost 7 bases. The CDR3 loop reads CASSWDSGGQGEQYF. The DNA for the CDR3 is TGCGCCAGCAGCTGGGATAGCGGGGGACAAGGGGAGCAGTACTTC.

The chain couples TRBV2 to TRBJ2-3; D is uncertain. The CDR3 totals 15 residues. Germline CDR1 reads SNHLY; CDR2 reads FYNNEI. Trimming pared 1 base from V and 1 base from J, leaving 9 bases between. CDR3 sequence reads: CASSEGVAGTDTQYF. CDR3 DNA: TGTGCCAGCAGTGAAGGGGTTGCTGGCACAGATACGCAGTATTTT.

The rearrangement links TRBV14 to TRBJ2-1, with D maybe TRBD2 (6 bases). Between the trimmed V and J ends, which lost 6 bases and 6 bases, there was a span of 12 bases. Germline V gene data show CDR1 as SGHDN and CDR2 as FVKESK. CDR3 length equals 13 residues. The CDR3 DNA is TGTGCCAGCAGTGGGGACTTGGGCAATGAGCAGTTCTTC. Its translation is CASSGDLGNEQFF.

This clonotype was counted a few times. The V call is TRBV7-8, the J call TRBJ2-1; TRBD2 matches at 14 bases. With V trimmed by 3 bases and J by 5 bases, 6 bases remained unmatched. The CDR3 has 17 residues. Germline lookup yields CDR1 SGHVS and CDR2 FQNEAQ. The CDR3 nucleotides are TGTGCCAGCAGCTTTGGACTAGCGGGAGGACCACACAATGAGCAGTTCTTC. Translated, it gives CASSFGLAGGPHNEQFF. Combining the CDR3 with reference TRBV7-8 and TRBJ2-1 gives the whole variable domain GAGVSQSPRYKVAKRGQDVALRCDPISGHVSLFWYQQALGQGPEFLTYFQNEAQLDKSGLPSDRFFAERPEGSVSTLKIQRTQQEDSAVYLCASSFGLAGGPHNEQFFGPGTRLTVL.

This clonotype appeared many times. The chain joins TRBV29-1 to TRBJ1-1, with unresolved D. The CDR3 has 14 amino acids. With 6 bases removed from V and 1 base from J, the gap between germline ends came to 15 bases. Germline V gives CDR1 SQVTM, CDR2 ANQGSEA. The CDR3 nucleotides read TGCAGCGTCGGGAGTGCGGGCCCGAACACTGAAGCTTTCTTT. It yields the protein CSVGSAGPNTEAFF. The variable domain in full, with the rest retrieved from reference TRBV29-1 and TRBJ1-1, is SAVISQKPSRDICQRGTSLTIQCQVDSQVTMMFWYRQQPGQSLTLIATANQGSEATYESGFVIDKFPISRPNLTFSTLTVSNMSPEDSSIYLCSVGSAGPNTEAFFGQGTRLTVV.

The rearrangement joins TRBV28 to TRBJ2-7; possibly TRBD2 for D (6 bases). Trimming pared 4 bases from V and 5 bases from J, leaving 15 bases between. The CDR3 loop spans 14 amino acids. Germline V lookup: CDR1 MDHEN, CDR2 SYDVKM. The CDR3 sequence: CASSSGGLGHEQYF. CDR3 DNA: TGTGCCAGCAGTTCCGGAGGGCTGGGCCACGAGCAGTACTTC.

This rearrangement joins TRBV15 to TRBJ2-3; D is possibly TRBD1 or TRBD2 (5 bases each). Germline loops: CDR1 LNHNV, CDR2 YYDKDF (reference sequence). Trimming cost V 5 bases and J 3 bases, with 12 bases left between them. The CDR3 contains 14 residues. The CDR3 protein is CATSGGDRTDTQYF. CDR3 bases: TGTGCCACCAGCGGGGGAGACAGAACAGATACGCAGTATTTT.

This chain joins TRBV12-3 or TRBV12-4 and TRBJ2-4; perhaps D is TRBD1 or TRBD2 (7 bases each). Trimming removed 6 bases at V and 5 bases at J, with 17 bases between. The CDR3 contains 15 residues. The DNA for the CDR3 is TGTGCCAGCAGGGGGGGGGACAGCCCCCAAAACATTCAGTACTTC. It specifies CASRGGDSPQNIQYF.

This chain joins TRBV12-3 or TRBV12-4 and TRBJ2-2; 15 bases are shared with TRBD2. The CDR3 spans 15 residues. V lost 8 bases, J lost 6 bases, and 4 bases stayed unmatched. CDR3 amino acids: CASDGLAGGPGELFF. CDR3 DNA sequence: TGTGCCAGCGATGGACTAGCGGGAGGGCCCGGGGAGCTGTTTTTT.